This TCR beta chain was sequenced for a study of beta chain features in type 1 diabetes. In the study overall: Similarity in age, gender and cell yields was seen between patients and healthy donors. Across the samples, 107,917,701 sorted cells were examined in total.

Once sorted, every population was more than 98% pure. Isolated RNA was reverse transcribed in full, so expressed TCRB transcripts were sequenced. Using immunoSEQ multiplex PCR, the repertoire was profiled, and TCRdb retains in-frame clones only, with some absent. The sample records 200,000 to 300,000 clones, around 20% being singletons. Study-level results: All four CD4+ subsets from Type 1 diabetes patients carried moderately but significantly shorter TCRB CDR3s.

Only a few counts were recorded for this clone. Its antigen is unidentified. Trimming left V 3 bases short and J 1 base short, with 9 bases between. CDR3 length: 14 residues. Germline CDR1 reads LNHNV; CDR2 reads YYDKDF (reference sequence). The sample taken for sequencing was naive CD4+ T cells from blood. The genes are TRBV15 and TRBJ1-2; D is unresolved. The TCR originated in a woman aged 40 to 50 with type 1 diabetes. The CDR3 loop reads CATSRVDFNYGYTF. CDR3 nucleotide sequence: TGTGCCACCAGCAGGGTGGACTTTAACTATGGCTACACCTTC. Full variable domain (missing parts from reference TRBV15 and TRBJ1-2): DAMVIQNPRYQVTQFGKPVTLSCSQTLNHNVMYWYQQKSSQAPKLLFHYYDKDFNNEADTPDNFQSRRPNTSFCFLDIRSPGLGDTAMYLCATSRVDFNYGYTFGSGTRLTVV.